The 19 T cell receptor beta chains listed next were all sequenced from one sample in a study of T cells expressing NK-cell markers. With the 5' RACE reads reprocessed, TCRdb shows one record per CDR3 protein and no DNA. The sample totals under 600,000 distinct CDR3 sequences. Sequencing input: blood T cells: a sorted CD56 or NKG2C T cell subset, CD4+ or CD8+ T cells, or bulk PBMC T cells (not recorded which). Every receptor here comes from a woman between 50 and 59 years old in good health.

V gene TRBV18 combines with J gene TRBJ2-5; absent DNA, TCRdb's TRBD2 call cannot be checked. This CDR3 comprises 15 residues. Germline CDR1 KGHSH, CDR2 LQKENI. The CDR3 sequence is CASSPSLAEQETQYF. The full variable domain, completed using reference TRBV18 and TRBJ2-5, is NAGVMQNPRHLVRRRGQEARLRCSPMKGHSHVYWYRQLPEEGLKFMVYLQKENIIDESGMPKERFSAEFPKEGPSILRIQQVVRGDSAAYFCASSPSLAEQETQYFGPGTRLLVL.

CDR3 sequence reads: CARRGFGSTDTQYF. The chain uses TRBV6-9 and TRBJ2-3. Per the germline V gene, CDR1 is MNHGY and CDR2 is SVAAGI. The CDR3 runs 14 residues.

The J gene is TRBJ1-2, the V gene TRBV12-5; TCRdb indicates TRBD1, and absent DNA this call remains unverified. This CDR3 comprises 15 residues. Germline CDR1 reads LGHNT; CDR2 reads FRNRAP. CDR3 region: CASGLAQTGSAGYTF.

The J gene is TRBJ2-3, the V gene TRBV12-3 or TRBV12-4; TCRdb lists TRBD2, though no DNA is available to test this call. CDR3 length equals 16 residues. The CDR3 reads CASSWTSGTPTDTQYF.

This chain links TRBV6-5 with TRBJ1-4. Germline-derived CDR1 and CDR2 are MNHEY and SVGAGI. The CDR3 runs to 14 residues. The CDR3 loop reads CASSFRETNEKLFF.

This chain uses TRBV2 with TRBJ1-3; as DNA is missing, the TRBD1 call by TCRdb cannot be tested. CDR3 length: 14 residues. Germline V CDR1 and CDR2: SNHLY, FYNNEI. The CDR3 spells CASSGRDSGNTIYF.

This chain uses TRBV20-1 with TRBJ1-1; lacking DNA, the TRBD1 call made by TCRdb goes unchecked. The V gene's germline CDR1 is DFQATT and CDR2 SNEGSKA (reference sequence). The CDR3 spans 13 residues. The CDR3: CSASQGRNTEAFF.

The chain is built from TRBV15 and TRBJ2-4; absent DNA, TCRdb's TRBD1 call cannot be checked. The germline gives CDR1 LNHNV, CDR2 YYDKDF (reference sequence). The CDR3 is 14 residues long. The CDR3 protein is CATSRPDRGHIQYF. The full variable domain, its missing parts supplied by reference TRBV15 and TRBJ2-4, is DAMVIQNPRYQVTQFGKPVTLSCSQTLNHNVMYWYQQKSSQAPKLLFHYYDKDFNNEADTPDNFQSRRPNTSFCFLDIRSPGLGDTAMYLCATSRPDRGHIQYFGAGTRLSVL.

The chain recombines TRBV4-1 with TRBJ1-4; the D gene TCRdb calls, TRBD1, cannot be checked with no DNA. The germline gives CDR1 MGHRA, CDR2 YSYEKL. The CDR3 runs to 15 residues. CDR3 sequence: CASSLTGTGSEKLFF.

The CDR3 region is CASRPRRTTKNTEAFF. The chain recombines TRBV12-3 or TRBV12-4 with TRBJ1-1. The CDR3 loop spans 16 amino acids.

The chain couples TRBV12-3 or TRBV12-4 to TRBJ1-1; TCRdb returns TRBD1, unconfirmable since there is no DNA. The CDR3 runs 17 residues. CDR3 sequence reads: CASSSSAWTGLETEAFF.

The rearrangement links TRBV25-1 to TRBJ1-2; with no DNA, the TCRdb D assignment of TRBD1 cannot be verified. This CDR3 contains 13 residues. From germline, CDR1 is MGHDK and CDR2 SYGVNS. CDR3 loop: CASSDPPDYGYTF.

The rearrangement links TRBV12-3 or TRBV12-4 to TRBJ1-5. This CDR3 is built from 13 residues. The CDR3: CASHRSGNQPQHF.

CDR3 sequence reads: CASSGPGANYGYTF. V usage is TRBV25-1 and J usage is TRBJ1-2; TCRdb's D call of TRBD1 is untestable without DNA. Germline CDR1 and CDR2: MGHDK and SYGVNS. There are 14 residues in the CDR3.

This rearrangement joins TRBV7-8 to TRBJ2-2; the TCRdb call, TRBD2, lacks DNA for checking. This CDR3 spans 17 amino acids. Germline CDR1 SGHVS, CDR2 FQNEAQ. The CDR3 sequence: CASSLGVWRENTGELFF. Combining the CDR3 with reference TRBV7-8 and TRBJ2-2 gives the whole variable domain GAGVSQSPRYKVAKRGQDVALRCDPISGHVSLFWYQQALGQGPEFLTYFQNEAQLDKSGLPSDRFFAERPEGSVSTLKIQRTQQEDSAVYLCASSLGVWRENTGELFFGEGSRLTVL.

The rearrangement uses TRBV5-6 and TRBJ2-5; the D call of TRBD2 rests on TCRdb alone, since no DNA is present to check it. The CDR3 covers 15 residues. Per germline, CDR1 SGHDT and CDR2 YYEEEE. The CDR3: CASSSSGPGRETQYF.

The gene calls are TRBV27 and TRBJ2-7; TCRdb proposes TRBD1, but this gene call is untestable without DNA. In germline, CDR1 is MNHEY, CDR2 SMNVEV (reference sequence). The CDR3 contains 15 residues. This CDR3 is CASSPGQGKAYEQYF.

CDR3 sequence: CASSTRRGQVQETQYF. The chain has TRBV11-3 and TRBJ2-5; lacking DNA, the TRBD1 call made by TCRdb goes unchecked. Germline CDR1 is SGHNT and CDR2 is YENEEA. There are 16 residues in the CDR3.

This rearrangement joins TRBV28 to TRBJ1-5; TCRdb designates TRBD1, a call that cannot be tested without DNA. CDR3 length: 16 amino acids. The germline CDR1 and CDR2 sequences are MDHEN and SYDVKM. This CDR3 reads CASSPVLWGSNQPQHF.